Below, 23 T cell receptor beta chains from the same sample are listed, as sequenced in a study of T cell responses to AZD1222 COVID-19 vaccine. Sequenced by immunoSEQ multiplex PCR; TCRdb stores in-frame clones only, minus some. The table lists roughly 100,000 clones, roughly 87% of them singletons. Sequences were derived from peripheral blood, sampled on day 0 of AZD1222 vaccination. The receptor set was obtained from an adult in good health.

The chain joins TRBV5-1 to TRBJ2-2, with 7 bases fitting TRBD1. The CDR3 loop spans 17 amino acids. Germline trimming cut 7 bases from V and 0 bases from J; bases unmatched to any gene: 12. In germline, CDR1 is SGHRS, CDR2 YFSETQ. As DNA, the CDR3 is TGCGCCAGCTGTATCCTACCAGGGACAGCGAACACCGGGGAGCTGTTTTTT. Amino acid sequence: CASCILPGTANTGELFF.

The chain carries TRBV27 and TRBJ1-6; D is unresolved. Germline V CDR1 and CDR2: MNHEY, SMNVEV (reference sequence). V gave up 0 bases and J gave up 0 bases, with 9 bases separating them. The CDR3 totals 17 residues. CDR3 DNA sequence: TGTGCCAGCAGTTTATCGATGGAGAGCTCCTATAATTCACCCCTCCACTTT. It yields the protein CASSLSMESSYNSPLHF.

The CDR3 DNA reads TGTGCCAGTAGTACCAGACTAGCGAGCAATGAGCAGTTCTTC. Protein product: CASSTRLASNEQFF. V gene TRBV19 combines with J gene TRBJ2-1; 8 nucleotides agree with TRBD2. Looked up from germline, CDR1 is LNHDA and CDR2 is SQIVND (reference sequence). V lost 4 bases and J lost 6; bases outside the gene matches: 5. The CDR3 is 14 residues long.

This sequence joins TRBV5-4 and TRBJ1-6, with D possibly TRBD1 on 5 matching bases. Germline V gene data show CDR1 as SGHNT and CDR2 as YYREEE (reference sequence). CDR3 length equals 14 residues. Trimming took 0 bases from V and 4 from J, leaving 5 bases between them. The CDR3 spells CASSLGQYNSPLHF. In DNA, the CDR3 is TGTGCCAGCAGCTTGGGACAGTATAATTCACCCCTCCACTTT.

The chain uses TRBV10-2 and TRBJ1-3; no clear D. The V gene lost 4 bases and the J gene lost 0 bases, with 7 bases spanning the gap. Germline assignment: CDR1 WSHSY and CDR2 SAAADI. The CDR3 spans 14 residues. The CDR3 DNA is TGCGCCAGCAGTGTAACGGACTCTGGAAACACCATATATTTT. The encoded protein is CASSVTDSGNTIYF.

The CDR3 protein is CASGLVEWTDTQYF. CDR3 DNA: TGTGCTAGTGGTTTGGTAGAGTGGACAGATACGCAGTATTTT. The V gene is TRBV12-5, the J gene TRBJ2-3; D is unclear. The V and J ends lost 0 bases and 3 bases respectively, with 7 bases between them. This CDR3 has 14 residues. Germline V gives CDR1 LGHNT, CDR2 FRNRAP.

The rearrangement joins TRBV5-1 to TRBJ2-7, with TRBD2 matching over 13 bases. Germline assignment: CDR1 SGHRS and CDR2 YFSETQ. V was clipped by 4 bases and J by 5 bases; unmatched bases: 12. CDR3 size: 17 residues. The CDR3 protein is CASSPWTSGSGGDEQYF. For the CDR3, the DNA is TGCGCCAGCAGCCCGTGGACTAGCGGGAGCGGAGGCGACGAGCAGTACTTC.

V gene TRBV9 combines with J gene TRBJ2-2; 10 nucleotides line up with TRBD2. CDR3 length: 18 residues. V trimming: 3 bases; J trimming: 1 base; junction bases outside the gene matches: 9. Germline lookup yields CDR1 SGDLS and CDR2 YYNGEE. The CDR3 here is CASSASWGLAKNTGELFF. CDR3 coding DNA: TGTGCCAGCAGCGCGAGCTGGGGACTAGCGAAGAACACCGGGGAGCTGTTTTTT.

V is TRBV30 and J is TRBJ1-5; D possibly corresponds to TRBD1 (5 bases). Looked up from germline, CDR1 is GTSNPN and CDR2 is SVGIG (reference sequence). Trimming cost V 2 bases and J 0 bases, with 8 bases left between them. The CDR3 covers 14 residues. The CDR3: CAWSSGASNQPQHF. DNA for the CDR3: TGTGCCTGGAGTTCTGGGGCTAGCAATCAGCCCCAGCATTTT.

The chain combines TRBV29-1 with TRBJ1-1, with TRBD1 matching over 8 bases. CDR3 size: 15 residues. The V gene end was trimmed by 6 bases and the J gene end by 1 base; junction bases not matched to a gene: 10. The germline gives CDR1 SQVTM, CDR2 ANQGSEA. CDR3 residues: CSVLGTGLRNTEAFF. Here the CDR3 DNA reads TGCAGCGTCCTCGGGACAGGACTTCGGAACACTGAAGCTTTCTTT.

This clone occurred a few times. The chain combines TRBV10-2 with TRBJ2-7, with D perhaps matching TRBD1 or TRBD2 (5 bases each). V was trimmed by 7 bases and J by 4 bases, leaving 17 bases between them. Germline V lookup: CDR1 WSHSY, CDR2 SAAADI. The CDR3 has 14 residues. The CDR3 sequence: CASKVVGEAYEQYF. The CDR3 DNA sequence: TGCGCCAGCAAAGTGGTGGGGGAAGCGTACGAGCAGTACTTC.

The chain links TRBV28 to TRBJ1-2, with 8 bases lining up with TRBD1. The CDR3 has 11 amino acids. Germline loops: CDR1 MDHEN, CDR2 SYDVKM. With 6 bases clipped from V and 8 bases from J, the junction kept 2 bases outside the gene matches. The CDR3 sequence: CASSRGLGYTF. The CDR3, as DNA: TGTGCCAGCAGCAGGGGGCTAGGCTACACCTTC.

This clone was picked up a small number of times. The chain combines TRBV7-8 with TRBJ1-5, with 7 bases matching TRBD1. Germline loops: CDR1 SGHVS, CDR2 FQNEAQ. Trimming cost V 10 bases and J 0 bases; bases outside gene matches: 12. This CDR3 spans 16 amino acids. CDR3 residues: CANRTGADYSNQPQHF. For the CDR3, the DNA is TGTGCCAATAGGACAGGCGCTGATTATAGCAATCAGCCCCAGCATTTT.

The CDR3 spells CASSPSPGFKNEQFF. The CDR3 nucleotides are TGTGCCAGCTCACCATCTCCAGGGTTTAAAAATGAGCAGTTCTTC. The chain employs TRBV18 and TRBJ2-1; D is perhaps TRBD1 (5 bases). CDR1 KGHSH and CDR2 LQKENI come from the germline V gene. The length of the CDR3 is 15 residues. Trimming shortened V by 2 bases and J by 7 bases, and 15 bases separated the two germline ends. The whole variable domain, filled in from reference TRBV18 and TRBJ2-1, reads NAGVMQNPRHLVRRRGQEARLRCSPMKGHSHVYWYRQLPEEGLKFMVYLQKENIIDESGMPKERFSAEFPKEGPSILRIQQVVRGDSAAYFCASSPSPGFKNEQFFGPGTRLTVL.

The chain combines TRBV5-6 with TRBJ2-7, with D perhaps given as TRBD1 or TRBD2 (7 bases each). CDR3 length equals 14 residues. V dropped 4 bases and J dropped 6 bases, with 17 bases sitting between them. Per germline, CDR1 SGHDT and CDR2 YYEEEE. CDR3 coding DNA: TGTGCCAGCAGCCCATTCACAGGGGAGGGCGAGCAGTACTTC. Its translation is CASSPFTGEGEQYF.

CDR3 residues: CASRQTASNTEAFF. CDR3 nucleotides: TGCGCCAGCAGGCAGACAGCCTCGAACACTGAAGCTTTCTTT. V and J are TRBV10-2 and TRBJ1-1; possibly TRBD1 for D (5 bases). Per the germline V gene, CDR1 is WSHSY and CDR2 is SAAADI. V was clipped by 6 bases and J by 1 base, with 12 bases between them. The CDR3 covers 14 residues.

The rearrangement links TRBV2 to TRBJ2-3, with D perhaps TRBD2 (5 bases). The V gene's germline CDR1 is SNHLY and CDR2 FYNNEI. With 7 bases removed from V and 4 bases from J, the gap between germline ends came to 18 bases. There are 15 residues in the CDR3. The CDR3 DNA reads as TGTGCCAGCACTGCCCGCACGGGGTTAGCAGATACGCAGTATTTT. Translating it yields CASTARTGLADTQYF.

The chain carries TRBV12-5 and TRBJ1-5; 7 bases map to TRBD1. V lost 5 bases and J lost 5; bases outside the gene matches: 9. Germline lookup yields CDR1 LGHNT and CDR2 FRNRAP. The CDR3 spans 15 residues. CDR3 residues: CASGIRGTADQPQHF. The CDR3 DNA sequence: TGTGCTAGTGGTATCAGAGGGACAGCCGATCAGCCCCAGCATTTT. Together with reference TRBV12-5 and TRBJ1-5, the CDR3 gives the full variable domain: DARVTQTPRHKVTEMGQEVTMRCQPILGHNTVFWYRQTMMQGLELLAYFRNRAPLDDSGMPKDRFSAEMPDATLATLKIQPSEPRDSAVYFCASGIRGTADQPQHFGDGTRLSIL.

The chain joins TRBV7-9 to TRBJ1-2, with 7 positions matching TRBD1. The CDR3 loop spans 13 amino acids. Germline assignment: CDR1 SEHNR and CDR2 FQNEAQ (reference sequence). The V segment lost 1 base and the J segment 8 bases; nucleotides outside the gene matches: 4. The CDR3 reads CASSLGQGSGYTF. The CDR3 DNA sequence: TGTGCCAGCAGCTTAGGACAGGGCAGCGGCTACACCTTC.

This chain joins TRBV6-7 and TRBJ2-5; 14 bases agree with TRBD2. TRBV6-7 is an open reading frame whose function is uncertain. With 2 bases clipped from V and 4 bases from J, the junction kept 9 bases outside the gene matches. The CDR3 consists of 18 residues. The CDR3 reads CASSYPTTSGRVRETQYF. In DNA, the CDR3 is TGTGCCAGCAGTTACCCAACGACTAGCGGGAGGGTGAGAGAGACCCAGTACTTC.

The V call is TRBV10-1, the J call TRBJ2-7; D ambiguous. The CDR3 covers 13 residues. Between the trimmed V and J ends, which lost 3 bases and 7 bases, there was a span of 13 bases. The germline V gene has CDR1 WNHNN and CDR2 SYGVQD (reference sequence). The CDR3 is CASSDYYGSEQYF. The CDR3 bases are TGCGCCAGCAGTGATTATTACGGTTCGGAGCAGTACTTC.

The chain couples TRBV27 to TRBJ2-7; 9 nucleotides match TRBD1. The CDR3 is 19 amino acids. With 5 bases clipped from V and 4 bases from J, the junction kept 21 bases outside the gene matches. Per germline, CDR1 MNHEY and CDR2 SMNVEV (reference sequence). The CDR3 region is CASSISRDRVRGRHYEQYF. CDR3 nucleotides: TGTGCCAGCAGTATTTCCCGGGACAGGGTACGAGGGAGGCATTACGAGCAGTACTTC.

This chain connects TRBV27 to TRBJ1-4; 7 positions match TRBD1. Germline V lookup: CDR1 MNHEY, CDR2 SMNVEV (reference sequence). CDR3 size: 15 residues. The junction had 6 bases not matched to a gene; V was cut back by 0 bases and J by 8 bases. CDR3 residues: CASSLSTGFQEKLFF. The CDR3, as DNA: TGTGCCAGCAGTTTATCGACAGGGTTTCAAGAAAAACTGTTTTTT.